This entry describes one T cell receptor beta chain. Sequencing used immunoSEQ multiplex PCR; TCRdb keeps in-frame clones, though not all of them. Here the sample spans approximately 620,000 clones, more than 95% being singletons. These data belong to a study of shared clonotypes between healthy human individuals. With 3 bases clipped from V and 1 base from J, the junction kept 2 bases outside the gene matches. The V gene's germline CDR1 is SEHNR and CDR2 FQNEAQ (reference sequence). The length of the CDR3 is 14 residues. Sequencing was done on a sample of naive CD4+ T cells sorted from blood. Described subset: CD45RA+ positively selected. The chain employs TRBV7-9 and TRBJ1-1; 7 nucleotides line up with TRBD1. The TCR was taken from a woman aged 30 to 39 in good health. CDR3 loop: CASSFRDRNTEAFF. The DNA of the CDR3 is TGTGCCAGCAGCTTCCGGGACAGGAACACTGAAGCTTTCTTT.